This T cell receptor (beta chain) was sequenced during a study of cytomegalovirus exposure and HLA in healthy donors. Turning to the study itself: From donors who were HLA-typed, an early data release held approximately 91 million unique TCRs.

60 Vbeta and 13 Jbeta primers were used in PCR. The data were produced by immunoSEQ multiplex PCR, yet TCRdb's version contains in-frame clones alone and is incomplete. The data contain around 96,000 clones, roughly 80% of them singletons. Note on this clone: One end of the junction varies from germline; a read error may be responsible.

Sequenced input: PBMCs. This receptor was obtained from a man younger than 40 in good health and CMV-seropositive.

The CDR3 sequence: CSSSSISFGGYQETQYF. The CDR3 DNA is TGTTCCAGCAGCTCCATATCCTTCGGGGGTTACCAAGAGACCCAGTACTTC. The J gene is TRBJ2-5, the V gene TRBV7-9; D is possibly TRBD2 (6 bases). There are 17 residues in the CDR3. Germline CDR1 SEHNR, CDR2 FQNEAQ (reference sequence).